The clone carrying this TCR beta chain occurred many times. Its specificity is not known. Individually, cDNA molecules had unique molecular identifiers attached to them. Via MiXCR, TCRdb re-called the 5' RACE reads, giving one row per CDR3 protein. This table has over 85,000 distinct CDR3 sequences, approximately 15% appearing once. This specimen belongs to a study of early T cells in non-severe SARS-CoV-2 infection. Overall study: Chains were unpaired, as sequencing was done on bulk RNA from unsorted whole blood.

The CDR3 covers 15 residues. V was clipped by 5 bases and J by 8 bases, with 21 bases between them. Overall study results and limits: Matching results from VDJdb favored anti-spike CD8 responses, leaving private and CD4 specificities undetected.

J is TRBJ1-2 and V is TRBV12-3 or TRBV12-4; possibly TRBD1 for D (6 bases). The material sequenced was whole blood. This TCR was sampled from an adult who was a healthcare worker with PCR-confirmed SARS-CoV-2 infection or an uninfected control (not recorded which). In DNA form, the CDR3 reads TGTGCCAGCAGTGCCCCAGGGGTCCTAGCCGCGGGCTACACCTTC. Translated, it gives CASSAPGVLAAGYTF.